This is a list of T cell receptor beta chains from one sample in a study of blood T cell repertoires in COVID-19. The protocol was immunoSEQ multiplex PCR, while the TCRdb copy is restricted to in-frame clones and leaves out a portion. The data contain about 300,000 clones, approximately 88% of them singletons. The sequencing sample was made of peripheral blood. The receptors here all came from a woman in her 30s who had recovered from COVID-19. Both conserved end residues are part of each CDR3. D genes are given only for firm matches.

TRBV5-1,16,TRBD1,TRBJ2-3,CASSLDPGQGTDTQYF
TRBV12-3/TRBV12-4,13,TRBD1,TRBJ1-2,CASSLRGLFGYTF
TRBV5-1,18,TRBD1,TRBJ2-2,CASSLGDGTVGNTGELFF
TRBV29-1,12,NA,TRBJ2-3,CSVTRGTDTQYF
TRBV2,16,NA,TRBJ1-3,CAISPPGAGTGNTIYF
TRBV11-2,16,TRBD1,TRBJ1-4,CASSPHQTGVDEKLFF
TRBV28,15,NA,TRBJ2-3,CASSIAGALTDTQYF
TRBV7-8,16,TRBD1,TRBJ2-2,CASSSLTGGNTGELFF
TRBV6-5,14,TRBD1,TRBJ2-7,CASLNRGLIYEQYF
TRBV19,14,TRBD2,TRBJ2-1,CASSPGLALNEQFF
TRBV7-2,14,NA,TRBJ1-1,CASSFGQMNTEAFF
TRBV2,15,TRBD2,TRBJ2-1,CASINLAGAGDEQFF
TRBV7-2,15,NA,TRBJ2-7,CASSSEATVIGEQYF
TRBV6-2/TRBV6-3,15,TRBD1,TRBJ2-1,CASSYPPGQLNEQFF
TRBV4-1,16,TRBD1,TRBJ1-3,CASSQGDSNSGNTIYF
TRBV5-1,15,TRBD1,TRBJ1-4,CASSSAGQGNEKLFF
TRBV12-3/TRBV12-4,13,NA,TRBJ1-2,CASRSDRNYGYTF
TRBV3-1/TRBV3-2,12,TRBD1,TRBJ2-7,CASRGGSGSQYF
TRBV19,15,NA,TRBJ2-2,CASSRAGLKTGELFF
TRBV4-1,15,TRBD2,TRBJ2-7,CASSQGTSGTYEQYF
TRBV7-2,15,TRBD2,TRBJ2-1,CASSRLAGGYNEQFF
TRBV5-6,13,NA,TRBJ1-2,CASSFPGDYGYTF
TRBV19,15,TRBD1,TRBJ2-5,CASSIGTGRFWTQYF
TRBV14,14,NA,TRBJ1-4,CASSPHTGVEKLFF
TRBV27,19,TRBD1,TRBJ2-5,CASSLRGVLAGGYQETQYF
TRBV11-1,12,NA,TRBJ2-2,CASSPNTGELFF
TRBV2,15,NA,TRBJ1-3,CASRQEYSSGNTIYF
TRBV4-1,15,TRBD2,TRBJ2-5,CASSRLAGGLGTQYF
TRBV3-1/TRBV3-2,17,TRBD2,TRBJ2-3,CASSHARRGGHTDTQYF
TRBV7-9,16,TRBD1,TRBJ2-7,CASSLGRPGGGYEQYF
TRBV5-1,18,NA,TRBJ2-4,CASSLDASGWNSKNIQYF
TRBV2,14,NA,TRBJ1-2,CASSEQGLNYGYTF
TRBV7-2,15,NA,TRBJ2-2,CASSYGTPKGSWLFF
TRBV7-9,16,TRBD1,TRBJ1-4,CASSSGTGGFLGQLFF
TRBV2,12,TRBD1,TRBJ1-1,CASRDRGPEAFF
TRBV10-3,16,TRBD2,TRBJ2-3,CAISESGGGGTDTQYF
TRBV6-2/TRBV6-3,13,NA,TRBJ1-2,CASSRTDREGYTF
TRBV27,16,NA,TRBJ2-3,CASRQGDTSFTDTQYF
TRBV5-1,17,NA,TRBJ2-2,CASSLGPSRGYTGELFF
TRBV7-2,16,TRBD1,TRBJ2-7,CASSLGSGTGGGEQYF
TRBV28,13,NA,TRBJ2-1,CASKRDRNNEQFF
TRBV18,14,TRBD1,TRBJ1-1,CASSWTGGHTEAFF
TRBV9,16,TRBD2,TRBJ2-2,CASSYSGGAFTGELFF
TRBV6-5,13,NA,TRBJ2-7,CASSYGTFGEQYF
TRBV29-1,14,NA,TRBJ2-2,CSVVFGLGTGELFF
TRBV6-1,15,TRBD1,TRBJ1-3,CASSETGGDRNTIYF
TRBV4-1,15,TRBD1,TRBJ2-2,CASSQAGQGTGELFF
TRBV12-2,18,NA,TRBJ1-5,CASRLALGTPSVNQPQHF
TRBV18,16,NA,TRBJ1-6,CASSSGQLSPSSPLHF
TRBV24-1,18,TRBD1,TRBJ1-5,CATPHRTGNQLASRPQHF
TRBV27,16,TRBD2,TRBJ2-1,CASSPGLAGALRREFF
TRBV20-1,16,TRBD1,TRBJ1-2,CSASLSGTGGMNGYTF
TRBV25-1,14,TRBD1,TRBJ1-1,CASSAGGQAPEAFF
TRBV5-1,14,NA,TRBJ2-3,CASSLGDYQDTQYF